This paragraph reports one T cell receptor (beta chain). Its antigen target is currently unknown. The record has no base qualities; no much larger clone is one base away. The entry originates in a study of T cells in Graves' hyperthyroidism and ophthalmopathy (dated by TCRdb to the late 2010s). About the study as a whole: A discovery cohort of approximately 97 patients, about 43 with Graves' ophthalmopathy and approximately 60 with stable Graves' hyperthyroidism, was used to find distinguishing TCR V-J signatures. Prospective prediction of ophthalmopathy was tested in an independent validation cohort of 18 to 20 hyperthyroidism patients and some 17 patients who later progressed to ophthalmopathy. The 95 to 100 discovery patients were randomly split 7:3 into training and test sets. In more than 5 Graves' hyperthyroidism patients, the study also compared T-cell repertoires from thyroid tissue with T-cell repertoires from blood. Following sampling, methimazole starting at 30 mg daily was given to hyperthyroidism patients, and high-dose intravenous methylprednisolone was given to ophthalmopathy patients. The paper describes TCR Vbeta CDR3 sequencing of some 130 peripheral blood samples, made up of 43 ophthalmopathy patients, 70 to 75 hyperthyroidism patients and around 17 progressor patients.

Exclusion was applied to patients with uncontrolled infections, other autoimmune diseases, pregnancy or lactation. Diagnoses were established on the basis of clinical symptoms, serum thyroxine and TRAb, thyroid ultrasound, and orbital computed tomography. Trizol reagent was used to extract total RNA, and RNA quality was then checked on an Agilent 2100 Bioanalyzer. On the study overall, not on this receptor specifically: A model built on a 13 V-J signature distinguished ophthalmopathy from stable hyperthyroidism, reaching 87.88% sensitivity and about 81% specificity in cross-validation and 80%/75% in testing. Sample size was not statistically predetermined, and blinding of investigators to group allocation was not performed. Most expanded thyroid clonotypes (frequency above 0.001) were also detected in blood, a finding suggesting that blood repertoires may reflect thyroid immune responses. In validation, the model predicted progression to ophthalmopathy a median of roughly 6.2 months before onset, with over 55% sensitivity and roughly 73% specificity.

TCR beta CDR3 regions were amplified from RNA transcripts. The first round of RT-PCR for the TCR CDR3 was performed with the HTBI primer set and the Qiagen OneStep RT-PCR kit. Libraries were constructed in a second round of multiplex PCR, after which size selection and purification were performed. Libraries were sequenced paired-end with 100 bp reads on an Illumina HiSeq2000. The study's processing was this. SOAPnuke was used to process the raw data, throwing out any read that contained adapters or uncalled bases, had a mean Phred below 15, or lacked an exact constant-primer or identifier match. High-quality paired reads were merged with COPE v1.2.5, and unique nucleotide sequences were defined as clonotypes. MiTCR v1.1 was used to align the clonotypes against IMGT TRBV, TRBD and TRBJ reference segments. Only V-J combinations with frequency above 0.0001, covering 99% to 99.2% of repertoires, were analysed. A TCS score was defined as the ratio of F50 (clonal expansion) to E x V (chaos), with BLOSUM62-based TCRdist applied between CDR3 peptides within each V-J. Welch's t-statistics and random forest reduced around 520 V-J features to roughly 13, which were used in a naive Bayes classifier (R e1071). Thyroid-blood repertoire similarity was quantified with the Morisita-Horn index. The public reads were reanalyzed by TCRdb: fastp trimming at Q25, MiXCR alignment, in-frame beta chains only. Duplicate CDR3 protein sequences are folded into a single record with the most common DNA and genes. TCRdb's processing, not the authors' own work, is the source of the V and J calls. The table for this sample lists 490,000 or so distinct CDR3 sequences; 46% of them were counted only once. About two fifths of the sample is taken by the ten largest.

Via the germline V gene (reference sequence), CDR1 is MNHEY and CDR2 SMNVEV. V has 1 base trimmed and J has 5 bases trimmed; junction bases matching no gene number 4. Reading from cysteine to phenylalanine, the CDR3 counts 14 amino acids. The retained sequence is limited to the CDR3, 42 bases, with the frame set at the first base. Material: peripheral blood or thyroid tissue (not recorded which). The chain joins TRBV27 to TRBJ2-5, and TRBD1 matches 7 of the central bases. The clonotype was recovered from an adult woman with Graves' disease, either hyperthyroidism or ophthalmopathy (not recorded which). The bases are TGTGCCAGCAGTTTATTAGGGACAGAGGAGACCCAGTACTTC. Translated, it gives CASSLLGTEETQYF.